This TCR beta chain was captured in a study of T cells expressing NK-cell markers. Study information: Sorted CD3+CD56-NKG2C+, CD3+CD56+NKG2C- and CD3+CD56+NKG2C+ T cells were the source of the TCR beta repertoires. Study-wide findings and caveats: As a fraction of CD8+ T cells, dominant NKG2C+ clonotypes reached roughly 1.0-7.0% in six donors.

TCRdb re-analyzed the 5' RACE reads; it lists each CDR3 protein once, without DNA. The ten top clones account for roughly 18%, within a sample of over 100,000 distinct CDR3 sequences. For this clonotype: What it binds is not known.

The TCR comes from a woman aged 18 to 75 in good health. Sequences were obtained from blood T cells: a sorted CD56 or NKG2C T cell subset, CD4+ or CD8+ T cells, or bulk PBMC T cells (not recorded which).

CDR3 in amino acids: CASSFSYQGNSTQYF. The genes are TRBV12-3 or TRBV12-4 and TRBJ2-5; the TCRdb call, TRBD1, lacks DNA for checking. CDR3 length: 15 amino acids.